The sequence of this T cell receptor (beta chain) was determined in a study of cytomegalovirus exposure and HLA in healthy donors. For the study at large: Earlier work reported 90 million to 120 million unique TCR beta sequences from some 180 million T cells.

Study conclusions and caveats: As a later analysis revealed, most CMV-associated TCR beta chains appeared HLA-restricted. Within the data, a cluster of highly shared sequence variants was likely a sequencing artifact.

Both 60 Vbeta primers and 13 Jbeta primers went into the PCR. Source study methods: Among the unique TCR beta chains that a later analysis counted, about 86 million in all, roughly 11 million were shared. Some clones are missing from TCRdb's copy, which holds only in-frame ones; the method was immunoSEQ multiplex PCR. V, J and clone size derive from that table, while D and trimming were established from the DNA sequence. The listing records about 200,000 clones. The V and J ends lost 5 bases and 2 bases, in that order; junction bases with no gene match: 15. The CDR3 consists of 17 residues. CDR1 is SGHVS and CDR2 is FQNEAQ in the germline V gene. With regard to this clone: What it binds is unknown.

The chain has TRBV7-8 and TRBJ2-7; TRBD1 matches at 7 bases. Sequencing was done on a sample of PBMCs. The sequence was collected from a girl between 2 and 10 years old in good health and CMV-seropositive. The chain's CDR3 is CASSPLATGVSTYEQYF. The CDR3 nucleotides read TGTGCCAGCAGCCCCCTTGCTACAGGGGTCTCGACCTACGAGCAGTACTTC.